The rows below give T cell receptor beta chains drawn from one sample of a study of shared clonotypes between healthy human individuals. TCRdb's copy holds only in-frame clones and misses some; the assay was immunoSEQ multiplex PCR. The repertoire holds 950,000 to 1,300,000 clones, with 65% to 75% as singletons. The sequencing sample was made of memory CD4+ T cells sorted from blood. Every receptor here comes from a man aged 18 to 30 in good health. CDR3s include the opening cysteine and the closing phenylalanine or tryptophan. Fields, in order: V gene, clone size, J gene, D gene, CDR3 protein, CDR3 DNA. A D gene is named only where the DNA matches it firmly. Rows may omit the clone size; those that give it use once, few, many or a size class.

v_gene: TRBV10-2
abundance: NA
j_gene: TRBJ2-3
d_gene: NA
CDR3aa: CASKAGFQGDTQYF
CDR3nt: TGCGCCAGCAAGGCCGGATTCCAAGGAGATACGCAGTATTTT

v_gene: TRBV18
abundance: NA
j_gene: TRBJ2-1
d_gene: NA
CDR3aa: CASSPIGGLGSNEQFF
CDR3nt: TGTGCCAGCTCACCAATTGGGGGCCTGGGGTCGAATGAGCAGTTCTTC

v_gene: TRBV5-8
abundance: NA
j_gene: TRBJ1-5
d_gene: NA
CDR3aa: CASSPGGRNQPQHF
CDR3nt: TGTGCCAGCAGCCCGGGCGGCAGAAATCAGCCCCAGCATTTT

v_gene: TRBV11-3
abundance: NA
j_gene: TRBJ2-1
d_gene: TRBD1
CDR3aa: CASSGRGSPRNEQFF
CDR3nt: TGTGCCAGCAGCGGCAGGGGGTCACCAAGGAATGAGCAGTTCTTC

v_gene: TRBV5-1
abundance: once
j_gene: TRBJ1-1
d_gene: NA
CDR3aa: CASSLDTPNTEAFF
CDR3nt: TGCGCCAGCAGCTTGGATACTCCGAACACTGAAGCTTTCTTT

v_gene: TRBV5-4
abundance: NA
j_gene: TRBJ1-2
d_gene: NA
CDR3aa: CASSLAGQYYGYTF
CDR3nt: TGTGCCAGCAGCTTGGCCGGGCAGTACTATGGCTACACCTTC

v_gene: TRBV28
abundance: once
j_gene: TRBJ2-7
d_gene: NA
CDR3aa: CASSLPTSGGEYEQYF
CDR3nt: TGTGCCAGCAGTTTGCCCACGTCCGGGGGCGAATACGAGCAGTACTTC

v_gene: TRBV7-6
abundance: once
j_gene: TRBJ1-4
d_gene: TRBD1
CDR3aa: CASSLALTGGPNEKLFF
CDR3nt: TGTGCCAGCAGCTTAGCGCTTACAGGGGGCCCTAATGAAAAACTGTTTTTT

v_gene: TRBV5-6
abundance: NA
j_gene: TRBJ1-2
d_gene: NA
CDR3aa: CASSLVGGYTF
CDR3nt: TGTGCCAGCAGCTTGGTCGGTGGCTACACCTTC

v_gene: TRBV7-8
abundance: NA
j_gene: TRBJ1-2
d_gene: TRBD1
CDR3aa: CASSTGQGMGGYTF
CDR3nt: TGTGCCAGCAGCACGGGACAGGGGATGGGAGGCTACACCTTC

v_gene: TRBV7-2
abundance: NA
j_gene: TRBJ1-4
d_gene: NA
CDR3aa: CASSLVAGTSHEKLFF
CDR3nt: TGTGCCAGCAGCTTAGTAGCCGGGACTTCCCATGAAAAACTGTTTTTT

v_gene: TRBV11-1
abundance: few
j_gene: TRBJ1-3
d_gene: NA
CDR3aa: CASSSAWGSGNTIYF
CDR3nt: TGTGCCAGCAGCTCGGCGTGGGGGTCTGGAAACACCATATATTTT

v_gene: TRBV2
abundance: NA
j_gene: TRBJ1-4
d_gene: TRBD1
CDR3aa: CASSRDRGATGEKLFF
CDR3nt: TGTGCCAGCAGTAGGGACAGGGGGGCAACTGGGGAAAAACTGTTTTTT

v_gene: TRBV7-2
abundance: NA
j_gene: TRBJ1-2
d_gene: NA
CDR3aa: CASSLDDSNYGYTF
CDR3nt: TGTGCCAGCAGCCTGGACGATTCTAACTATGGCTACACCTTC

v_gene: TRBV20-1
abundance: NA
j_gene: TRBJ1-4
d_gene: NA
CDR3aa: CSAYAEKLFF
CDR3nt: TGCAGTGCCTACGCAGAGAAACTGTTTTTT

v_gene: TRBV2
abundance: many
j_gene: TRBJ2-5
d_gene: NA
CDR3aa: CASSDVGAAIQETQYF
CDR3nt: TGTGCCAGCAGTGATGTCGGGGCAGCTATCCAAGAGACCCAGTACTTC

v_gene: TRBV19
abundance: NA
j_gene: TRBJ1-5
d_gene: NA
CDR3aa: CASSIKARAGTQPQHF
CDR3nt: TGTGCCAGTAGTATTAAGGCCAGGGCGGGGACTCAGCCCCAGCATTTT

v_gene: TRBV6-5
abundance: NA
j_gene: TRBJ2-5
d_gene: NA
CDR3aa: CASSNTGARETQYF
CDR3nt: TGTGCCAGCAGTAATACAGGCGCCCGAGAGACCCAGTACTTC

v_gene: TRBV6-5
abundance: few
j_gene: TRBJ1-2
d_gene: NA
CDR3aa: CASSDPAGYTF
CDR3nt: TGTGCCAGCAGTGACCCGGCCGGCTACACCTTC

v_gene: TRBV21-1
abundance: NA
j_gene: TRBJ2-7
d_gene: NA
CDR3aa: CASSKRAGGISYEQYF
CDR3nt: TGTGCCAGCAGCAAAAGGGCAGGAGGAATTTCCTACGAGCAGTACTTC

v_gene: TRBV5-6
abundance: NA
j_gene: TRBJ2-1
d_gene: NA
CDR3aa: CASSWGLNNEQFF
CDR3nt: TGTGCCAGCAGCTGGGGACTGAACAATGAGCAGTTCTTC

v_gene: TRBV14
abundance: few
j_gene: TRBJ2-2
d_gene: NA
CDR3aa: CASSPGGRANTGELFF
CDR3nt: TGTGCCAGCAGCCCAGGTGGAAGGGCGAACACCGGGGAGCTGTTTTTT

v_gene: TRBV7-8
abundance: NA
j_gene: TRBJ2-1
d_gene: TRBD1
CDR3aa: CASSSDRGGEQFF
CDR3nt: TGTGCCAGCAGCTCGGACAGGGGAGGCGAGCAGTTCTTC

v_gene: TRBV7-2
abundance: NA
j_gene: TRBJ2-7
d_gene: TRBD2
CDR3aa: CASSLARTSGGLYEQYF
CDR3nt: TGTGCCAGCAGCTTAGCGCGGACTAGCGGGGGTTTGTACGAGCAGTACTTC

v_gene: TRBV4-1
abundance: NA
j_gene: TRBJ1-4
d_gene: NA
CDR3aa: CASSQEGGDSNRITNEKLFF
CDR3nt: TGCGCCAGCAGCCAAGAGGGGGGCGACAGTAATCGAATCACCAATGAAAAACTGTTTTTT

v_gene: TRBV14
abundance: NA
j_gene: TRBJ1-2
d_gene: TRBD1
CDR3aa: CASSEGGGLVGYTF
CDR3nt: TGTGCCAGCAGCGAAGGAGGGGGCCTCGTTGGCTACACCTTC

v_gene: TRBV19
abundance: once
j_gene: TRBJ2-3
d_gene: TRBD2
CDR3aa: CASSGTSGMRTDTQYF
CDR3nt: TGTGCCAGTAGTGGGACTAGCGGGATGAGGACAGATACGCAGTATTTT

v_gene: TRBV7-9
abundance: NA
j_gene: TRBJ2-4
d_gene: TRBD1
CDR3aa: CASSSGTGADIQYF
CDR3nt: TGTGCCAGCAGCTCCGGGACAGGGGCGGACATTCAGTACTTC

v_gene: TRBV6-1
abundance: NA
j_gene: TRBJ2-7
d_gene: TRBD1
CDR3aa: CASSPRQGALSIDF
CDR3nt: TGTGCCAGCAGTCCGCGACAGGGGGCGCTTAGCATAGACTTC

v_gene: TRBV4-2
abundance: NA
j_gene: TRBJ1-6
d_gene: NA
CDR3aa: CASSQDVASENSPLHF
CDR3nt: TGTGCCAGCAGCCAAGATGTGGCCTCGGAGAATTCACCCCTCCACTTT

v_gene: TRBV30
abundance: NA
j_gene: TRBJ2-3
d_gene: NA
CDR3aa: CAWSVRRGTDTQYF
CDR3nt: TGTGCCTGGAGTGTGCGGAGGGGCACAGATACGCAGTATTTT

v_gene: TRBV6-5
abundance: NA
j_gene: TRBJ1-1
d_gene: TRBD1
CDR3aa: CASSKRTGNTEAFF
CDR3nt: TGTGCCAGCAGTAAGAGGACAGGGAACACTGAAGCTTTCTTT

v_gene: TRBV5-6
abundance: NA
j_gene: TRBJ2-2
d_gene: TRBD2
CDR3aa: CASSLTFGGGGTGELFF
CDR3nt: TGTGCCAGCAGCTTAACTTTTGGCGGGGGTGGGACCGGGGAGCTGTTTTTT

v_gene: TRBV4-1
abundance: NA
j_gene: TRBJ1-6
d_gene: NA
CDR3aa: CASSQADSSYNSPLHF
CDR3nt: TGCGCCAGCAGCCAAGCAGATAGCTCCTATAATTCACCCCTCCACTTT

v_gene: TRBV5-6
abundance: NA
j_gene: TRBJ2-4
d_gene: NA
CDR3aa: CASSLRAAKNIQYF
CDR3nt: TGTGCCAGCAGCCTCAGGGCGGCCAAAAACATTCAGTACTTC

v_gene: TRBV4-1
abundance: NA
j_gene: TRBJ1-5
d_gene: NA
CDR3aa: CASSQEIRAYQKGKQPQHF
CDR3nt: TGCGCCAGCAGCCAAGAAATACGGGCTTATCAGAAGGGGAAGCAGCCCCAGCATTTT

v_gene: TRBV29-1
abundance: NA
j_gene: TRBJ1-2
d_gene: TRBD1
CDR3aa: CSALGQDIYGYTF
CDR3nt: TGCAGCGCACTAGGACAGGATATTTATGGCTACACCTTC

v_gene: TRBV18
abundance: NA
j_gene: TRBJ2-7
d_gene: NA
CDR3aa: CASSPDGSEQYF
CDR3nt: TGTGCCAGCTCACCTGACGGGTCCGAGCAGTACTTC

v_gene: TRBV6-4
abundance: NA
j_gene: TRBJ1-6
d_gene: NA
CDR3aa: CASSDSGGKSPLHF
CDR3nt: TGTGCCAGCAGTGACTCAGGGGGGAAATCACCCCTCCACTTT

v_gene: TRBV28
abundance: NA
j_gene: TRBJ2-2
d_gene: NA
CDR3aa: CASSPQDTGELFF
CDR3nt: TGTGCCAGCAGCCCTCAGGACACCGGGGAGCTGTTTTTT

v_gene: TRBV5-1
abundance: NA
j_gene: TRBJ2-3
d_gene: TRBD2
CDR3aa: CASRGTTSGGTDTQYF
CDR3nt: TGCGCCAGCAGGGGGACGACTAGCGGGGGAACAGATACGCAGTATTTT

v_gene: TRBV9
abundance: NA
j_gene: TRBJ1-5
d_gene: TRBD1
CDR3aa: CASSATGGWNQPQHF
CDR3nt: TGTGCCAGCAGCGCAACAGGGGGCTGGAATCAGCCCCAGCATTTT